These 28 T cell receptor beta chains share one sample of origin, sequenced in a study of T cells after posttransplantation cyclophosphamide. Profiled with immunoSEQ multiplex PCR; TCRdb holds only in-frame clones, not every one. The sample lists tens of thousands of clones, 92% seen once, with 2.5% to 4% in the top ten. The source material was PBMCs. The receptors were sampled from a woman aged 45-65 years in good health and a related stem cell transplant donor.

This chain links TRBV27 with TRBJ2-7; 13 positions match TRBD2. This CDR3 has 16 amino acids. J was trimmed by 5 bases and V by 4 bases; bases with no gene match: 8. The germline V gene has CDR1 MNHEY and CDR2 SMNVEV (reference sequence). CDR3 in amino acids: CASSSLGLAGVDEQYF. The CDR3 coding sequence is TGTGCCAGCAGTTCCTTAGGACTAGCGGGAGTCGACGAGCAGTACTTC.

This chain joins TRBV5-5 and TRBJ1-5; 10 bases are a match to TRBD1. The V gene's germline CDR1 is SGHKS and CDR2 YYEKEE (reference sequence). The V segment lost 3 bases and the J segment 4 bases; nucleotides outside the gene matches: 7. CDR3 length: 16 residues. The CDR3 nucleotides read TGTGCCAGCAGCTCGCTGGGACAGGGGTATAATCAGCCCCAGCATTTT. Its translation is CASSSLGQGYNQPQHF.

This rearrangement joins TRBV7-8 to TRBJ2-7, with 8 bases identical to TRBD2. Germline V gene lookup returns CDR1 SGHVS and CDR2 FQNEAQ. The CDR3 totals 13 residues. J lost 7 bases, V lost 5 bases, and 7 bases had no gene match. The chain's CDR3 is CASSTRTSREQYF. The CDR3 region has the DNA TGTGCCAGCAGCACCCGGACTAGCCGGGAGCAGTACTTC.

The J gene is TRBJ2-1, the V gene TRBV6-6; TRBD1 aligns across 10 bases. CDR1 and CDR2 (germline): MNHNY, SVGAGI (reference sequence). Trimming took 5 bases from V and 8 from J; bases not matched to a gene: 3. This CDR3 is 13 amino acids long. The CDR3 coding sequence is TGTGCCAGCAGTCGACAGGGGGCTGATGAGCAGTTCTTC. Translated, it gives CASSRQGADEQFF.

The CDR3 is CASSLAGDYEQYF. The DNA of the CDR3 is TGTGCCAGCAGCTTGGCGGGGGACTACGAGCAGTACTTC. The V and J genes are TRBV11-3 and TRBJ2-7; 7 nucleotides agree with TRBD2. Germline CDR1 and CDR2: SGHNT and YENEEA. The CDR3 extends over 13 amino acids. Unmatched junction bases numbered 2, after V lost 3 bases and J lost 3 bases.

The chain joins TRBV6-5 to TRBJ2-7; weak D call: TRBD1 (5 bases). Trimming shortened V by 5 bases and J by 4 bases, and 9 bases separated the two germline ends. There are 12 residues in the CDR3. Germline CDR1 is MNHEY and CDR2 is SVGAGI. In DNA form, the CDR3 reads TGTGCCAGCAGTACGCAGGGTTACGAGCAGTACTTC. Residues: CASSTQGYEQYF.

This chain links TRBV6-5 with TRBJ2-7; D unclear. The V and J ends lost 3 bases and 3 bases respectively, with 12 bases between them. CDR3 length: 14 residues. The germline V gene encodes CDR1 MNHEY and CDR2 SVGAGI. This CDR3 is CASSYKPHSYEQYF. CDR3 nucleotide sequence: TGTGCCAGCAGTTATAAGCCACACAGCTACGAGCAGTACTTC.

The chain uses TRBV6-5 and TRBJ1-1; no definite D call. CDR1 is MNHEY and CDR2 is SVGAGI in the germline V gene. The V gene lost 7 bases and the J gene lost 11 bases, with 14 bases spanning the gap. The CDR3 runs to 11 residues. The CDR3 coding sequence is TGTGCCAGCAATCTACTCGGTCGGGCTTTCTTT. It yields the protein CASNLLGRAFF.

In this sample, this clone turned up once. The chain couples TRBV27 to TRBJ2-1; 9 nucleotides line up with TRBD2. Germline values: CDR1 MNHEY, CDR2 SMNVEV (reference sequence). CDR3 length equals 16 residues. V shed 0 bases and J 6 bases; nucleotides not matched to a gene: 6. The CDR3 is CASSLSSSGISNEQFF. The CDR3 DNA is TGTGCCAGCAGTTTATCGTCTAGCGGGATCTCCAATGAGCAGTTCTTC.

This chain connects TRBV5-1 to TRBJ1-5, with a weak D call TRBD1 (6 bases). Germline V gives CDR1 SGHRS, CDR2 YFSETQ. The length of the CDR3 is 17 residues. Trimming pared 6 bases from V and 2 bases from J, leaving 21 bases between. The CDR3 reads CASNNKTLRGGNQPQHF. The CDR3 DNA reads TGCGCCAGCAATAATAAGACTCTCAGGGGAGGCAATCAGCCCCAGCATTTT.

This clone was recorded a few times. The genes are TRBV6-1 and TRBJ1-3; D unclear. This CDR3 is built from 13 residues. Trimming removed 2 bases from V and 7 bases from J, with 9 bases in between. CDR1 is MNHNS and CDR2 is SASEGT in the germline V gene. CDR3 coding DNA: TGTGCCAGCAGTGAATCACAAGTCAACACCATATATTTT. This sequence encodes CASSESQVNTIYF.

V gene TRBV4-1 combines with J gene TRBJ1-4; 9 bases fit TRBD1. V lost 3 bases and J lost 0; bases outside the gene matches: 11. The CDR3 loop spans 19 amino acids. CDR1 and CDR2 (germline): MGHRA, YSYEKL. The CDR3 DNA is TGCGCCAGCAGCCACCCCCCGGGACAGGGCCGGGCAACTAATGAAAAACTGTTTTTT. Translation gives CASSHPPGQGRATNEKLFF.

The chain recombines TRBV6-4 with TRBJ1-1; 8 nucleotides match TRBD1. Germline V gives CDR1 MRHNA, CDR2 SNTAGT. The ends lost 6 bases at V and 0 bases at J; junction bases unmatched: 6. The CDR3 is 15 residues long. The CDR3 DNA reads as TGTGCCAGCAGGCAGGGACAGGAGATGAACACTGAAGCTTTCTTT. Translated: CASRQGQEMNTEAFF.

In DNA form, the CDR3 reads TGTGCCAGCAGCTACGGACCCGGGGGTTCACCCCTCCACTTT. Its protein product is CASSYGPGGSPLHF. V and J are TRBV5-6 and TRBJ1-6; a possible D gene is TRBD1 (5 bases). CDR3 length: 14 residues. Trimming cost V 3 bases and J 9 bases, with 13 bases left between them. CDR1 is SGHDT and CDR2 is YYEEEE in the germline V gene.

CDR3: CASSLGWGQGQSQETQYF. The CDR3 DNA sequence: TGCGCCAGCAGCTTGGGATGGGGACAGGGGCAATCCCAAGAGACCCAGTACTTC. The gene calls are TRBV5-1 and TRBJ2-5; 10 bases fit TRBD1. Per the germline V gene, CDR1 is SGHRS and CDR2 is YFSETQ. The CDR3 has 18 residues. Germline trimming cut 0 bases from V and 1 base from J; bases unmatched to any gene: 9.

The chain couples TRBV7-2 to TRBJ2-1, with TRBD2 matching 8 bases. Germline CDR1 SGHTA, CDR2 FQGNSA. The CDR3 is 15 amino acids. V was pared by 3 bases and J by 4 bases, with 5 bases of the junction left unmatched. DNA of the CDR3: TGTGCCAGCAGCTTGGTCGGGGGGGCTTACAATGAGCAGTTCTTC. Translation gives CASSLVGGAYNEQFF. Looking up the rest from reference TRBV7-2 and TRBJ2-1 gives the full variable domain: GAGVSQSPSNKVTEKGKDVELRCDPISGHTALYWYRQSLGQGLEFLIYFQGNSAPDKSGLPSDRFSAERTGGSVSTLTIQRTQQEDSAVYLCASSLVGGAYNEQFFGPGTRLTVL.

CDR3 coding DNA: TGTGCCAGCAGCTCACGGGACAGGGCCACCGGGGAGCTGTTTTTT. As protein: CASSSRDRATGELFF. The chain has TRBV7-8 and TRBJ2-2, with 9 bases lining up with TRBD1. The CDR3 contains 15 residues. The V and J ends lost 4 bases and 4 bases, in that order; junction bases with no gene match: 4. In germline, CDR1 is SGHVS, CDR2 FQNEAQ. Using reference TRBV7-8 and TRBJ2-2 for the parts outside the CDR3, the full variable domain is GAGVSQSPRYKVAKRGQDVALRCDPISGHVSLFWYQQALGQGPEFLTYFQNEAQLDKSGLPSDRFFAERPEGSVSTLKIQRTQQEDSAVYLCASSSRDRATGELFFGEGSRLTVL.

The rearrangement joins TRBV6-5 to TRBJ2-2; 12 nucleotides agree with TRBD2. Germline V gene data show CDR1 as MNHEY and CDR2 as SVGAGI. This CDR3 is 16 amino acids long. V was clipped by 2 bases and J by 4 bases; unmatched bases: 2. The CDR3 nucleotides are TGTGCCAGCAGTTACCTAGCGGGAGGGATCACCGGGGAGCTGTTTTTT. Amino acids: CASSYLAGGITGELFF.

This rearrangement joins TRBV2 to TRBJ1-1; 8 bases are a match to TRBD1. CDR3 length equals 18 residues. J was trimmed by 0 bases and V by 5 bases; bases with no gene match: 14. CDR1 is SNHLY and CDR2 is FYNNEI in the germline V gene. The CDR3 DNA follows: TGTGCCAGCAGTAGCCGAAAGGGACAGGCGCCCCTGAACACTGAAGCTTTCTTT. It specifies CASSSRKGQAPLNTEAFF.

The J gene is TRBJ2-5, the V gene TRBV7-6, with D perhaps TRBD1 (5 bases). V lost 5 bases, J lost 7 bases, and 14 bases lay in between. CDR1 SGHVS and CDR2 FNYEAQ come from the germline V gene. CDR3 length: 13 residues. The CDR3 sequence is CASSRQMGRTQYF. DNA for the CDR3: TGTGCCAGCAGCCGACAGATGGGTAGGACCCAGTACTTC.

Comments on this clone: This specimen includes other DNA sequences encoding the same CDR3. V usage is TRBV5-1 and J usage is TRBJ1-6; TRBD1 might be the D (6 bases). Looked up from germline, CDR1 is SGHRS and CDR2 is YFSETQ. Trimming removed 0 bases at V and 11 bases at J, with 15 bases between. The CDR3 consists of 15 residues. The CDR3 sequence: CASSLGTDPGTPLHF. The CDR3 DNA sequence: TGCGCCAGCAGCTTGGGGACAGATCCTGGGACACCCCTCCACTTT.

The chain combines TRBV29-1 with TRBJ2-5, with no clear D. This CDR3 is 14 amino acids long. Germline CDR1 and CDR2: SQVTM and ANQGSEA. Trimming removed 0 bases from V and 5 bases from J, with 13 bases in between. The chain's CDR3 is CSVEEAQVWETQYF. CDR3 DNA: TGCAGCGTTGAAGAGGCTCAGGTTTGGGAGACCCAGTACTTC.

This chain links TRBV4-1 with TRBJ1-6, with a possible D match to TRBD1 (6 bases). Looked up from germline, CDR1 is MGHRA and CDR2 is YSYEKL. V was cut by 3 bases and J by 5 bases, with 14 bases left in between. The CDR3 runs to 16 residues. The CDR3: CASSHLGGADNSPLHF. In DNA form, the CDR3 reads TGCGCCAGCAGCCACCTCGGGGGGGCCGATAATTCACCCCTCCACTTT.

The rearrangement joins TRBV25-1 to TRBJ2-7, with 9 positions matching TRBD2. The CDR3 loop spans 16 amino acids. Germline V gene lookup returns CDR1 MGHDK and CDR2 SYGVNS. V shed 5 bases, J shed 0 bases, and the junction held 8 bases outside the gene matches. For the CDR3, the DNA is TGTGCCAGCAGTCGATTAGCGGGGGATCCCTCCTACGAGCAGTACTTC. Translating gives CASSRLAGDPSYEQYF.

The chain joins TRBV29-1 to TRBJ2-7, with 7 bases fitting TRBD2. The CDR3 has 15 amino acids. After removal of 2 bases from V and 4 bases from J, the junction contained 11 bases not matched to a gene. CDR1 is SQVTM, CDR2 ANQGSEA, per germline. Here the CDR3 reads CSVEMDRAGLYEQYF. CDR3 sequence (DNA): TGCAGCGTTGAAATGGATCGAGCGGGACTATACGAGCAGTACTTC.

The chain recombines TRBV11-2 with TRBJ2-2; the match to TRBD1 covers 7 bases. From germline, CDR1 is SGHAT and CDR2 FQNNGV. Trimming cost V 0 bases and J 1 base; bases outside gene matches: 8. The CDR3 spans 18 residues. The CDR3 loop is CASSLDPTGVRNTGELFF. CDR3 nucleotides: TGTGCCAGCAGCTTAGATCCTACAGGGGTTAGGAACACCGGGGAGCTGTTTTTT.

J is TRBJ1-2 and V is TRBV14; D perhaps matches TRBD1 (6 bases). V shed 1 base and J shed 4 bases, with 13 bases lying between them. The CDR3 runs to 15 residues. In germline, CDR1 is SGHDN, CDR2 FVKESK. DNA of the CDR3: TGTGCCAGCAGCCAAGTTGGGGGCCGAGTCTATGGCTACACCTTC. Its protein product is CASSQVGGRVYGYTF.

The V call is TRBV5-1, the J call TRBJ2-1; 11 nucleotides align to TRBD2. With 0 bases clipped from V and 0 bases from J, the junction kept 8 bases outside the gene matches. Germline V gene data show CDR1 as SGHRS and CDR2 as YFSETQ. The CDR3 length is 19 residues. The CDR3 DNA follows: TGCGCCAGCAGCTTGGGGCTAGCGGGGGGACCCGTCTCCTACAATGAGCAGTTCTTC. It translates to CASSLGLAGGPVSYNEQFF. The full variable domain, rest sourced from reference TRBV5-1 and TRBJ2-1, is KAGVTQTPRYLIKTRGQQVTLSCSPISGHRSVSWYQQTPGQGLQFLFEYFSETQRNKGNFPGRFSGRQFSNSRSEMNVSTLELGDSALYLCASSLGLAGGPVSYNEQFFGPGTRLTVL.